The rows below give T cell receptor beta chains drawn from one sample of a study of T cell repertoires in cytomegalovirus infection. Using its own MiXCR run on the reads, TCRdb lists one record per CDR3 protein. The sample consists of 680,000 or so distinct CDR3 sequences, around 30% of them appearing once. These receptors have no known antigen. This sample comprised cultured PBMCs, obtained from culture after CMV antigen stimulation. These receptor sequences come from a human donor in good health (CMV status not recorded). Some clones in this sample may be carry-over from other donors' samples. The CDR3 runs from the conserved cysteine through the conserved F or W. The order of the fields is V gene, J gene, clone size, D gene, CDR3 DNA, CDR3 protein. D genes are given only for firm matches. The listing skips clone size in some rows; elsewhere it reads once, few, many or a size class.

TRBV6-2/TRBV6-3,TRBJ1-1,NA,NA,TGTGCCAGCAGTGCCGAGGGGGCTGAAGCTTTCTTT,CASSAEGAEAFF
TRBV12-3/TRBV12-4,TRBJ2-3,NA,TRBD2,TGTGCCAGCAGCAGACTAGCGGGGGGGCCTGGCACAGATACGCAGTATTTT,CASSRLAGGPGTDTQYF
TRBV6-6,TRBJ2-3,NA,TRBD2,TGTGCCAGCAGTTCCCGGACTAGCGGGAGGGCCGTTAGCTCAGATACGCAGTATTTT,CASSSRTSGRAVSSDTQYF
TRBV7-2,TRBJ2-5,NA,TRBD2,TGTGCCAGCAGCTCACGACTAGCGGGGGGTTGGGATAGGACCCAGTACTTC,CASSSRLAGGWDRTQYF
TRBV27,TRBJ2-7,NA,TRBD1,TGTGCCACTGCAAACCTGGGGACAGGGGTTCGGTACGAGCAGTACTTC,CATANLGTGVRYEQYF
TRBV12-3/TRBV12-4,TRBJ1-1,NA,NA,TGTGCCAGCAGTTTACTCGGGGCCACAATGAACACTGAAGCTTTCTTT,CASSLLGATMNTEAFF
TRBV27,TRBJ2-2,NA,NA,TGTGCCAGCAGTTTAACGGCACCCTATGATGGGGAGCTGTTTTTT,CASSLTAPYDGELFF
TRBV7-9,TRBJ2-1,NA,TRBD2,TGTGCCAGCAGCCGACACGCGGGAGACAATGAGCAGTTCTTC,CASSRHAGDNEQFF
TRBV29-1,TRBJ1-3,NA,TRBD1,TGCAGCGTGACGCCGGGACAGAGCTCTGGAAACACCATATATTTT,CSVTPGQSSGNTIYF
TRBV7-8,TRBJ2-7,few,TRBD2,TGTGCCAGCAGCTTAGAAGCGGGAGGGTCCTACGAGCAGTACTTC,CASSLEAGGSYEQYF
TRBV4-1,TRBJ2-7,few,TRBD1,TGCGCCAGCAGCCGCCCCGGGACAGGGGACTACGAGCAGTACTTC,CASSRPGTGDYEQYF
TRBV7-2,TRBJ1-4,NA,NA,TGTGCCAGCAGCTTTTTCGGGTCCAGTGAGGAAAAACTGTTTTTT,CASSFFGSSEEKLFF
TRBV7-2,TRBJ2-7,many,NA,TGTGCCAGCAGCGACGGTTTGGGCTACGAGCAGTACTTC,CASSDGLGYEQYF
TRBV20-1,TRBJ1-6,NA,TRBD1,TGCAGTGCTAGAGGACAGGGTTATTCACCCCTCCACTTT,CSARGQGYSPLHF
TRBV30,TRBJ2-4,NA,NA,TGTGCCTGGAGTGTCCCAGGGGGGATAAACATTCAGTACTTC,CAWSVPGGINIQYF
TRBV28,TRBJ1-4,NA,NA,TGTGCCACAGACAGGTCTAATGAAAAACTGTTTTTT,CATDRSNEKLFF
TRBV23-1,TRBJ2-1,few,TRBD1,TGCGCCAGCAGTCAAACCCTCGGGACAGCTAACTCCTACAATGAGCAGTTCTTC,CASSQTLGTANSYNEQFF
TRBV30,TRBJ2-5,NA,TRBD1,TGTGCCTGGAGTGTACAGGGGCTGAAGACCCAGTACTTC,CAWSVQGLKTQYF
TRBV7-2,TRBJ2-3,NA,TRBD2,TGTGCCAGCAGCTTACGAGAGGGGCCGGGGGGGATCACGCAGTATTTT,CASSLREGPGGITQYF
TRBV20-1,TRBJ2-3,few,NA,TGCAGTGCTAGAATCCCGATCAACACAGATACGCAGTATTTT,CSARIPINTDTQYF
TRBV6-1,TRBJ2-1,NA,NA,TGTGCCAGCAGTGAACCGGGCGGGGTCAGGACCTACAATGAGCAGTTCTTC,CASSEPGGVRTYNEQFF
TRBV7-2,TRBJ2-7,NA,TRBD2,TGTGCCAGCAGCCGAGGGACTAGCTCCTCCTACGAGCAGTACTTC,CASSRGTSSSYEQYF
TRBV7-8,TRBJ2-7,NA,NA,TGTGCCAGCAGCTCCGAAAGCGAGCAGTACTTC,CASSSESEQYF
TRBV20-1,TRBJ2-3,NA,TRBD1,TGCAGTGCTAGAGCTACAGGGGGCCAAATGTTAGATACGCAGTATTTT,CSARATGGQMLDTQYF